One sample yielded the 7 T cell receptor beta chains listed below, sequenced in a study of tumor and adjacent non-tumor tissue in lung cancer. The template was RNA from unsorted bulk tissue. Three rounds of nested PCR, following a modified ARM-PCR protocol, produced the TCRbeta library. TCRdb re-derived calls from the multiplex PCR reads in MiXCR, one entry per CDR3 protein. The table shows roughly 220,000 distinct CDR3 sequences, with less than 80% occurring only once. Sequencing used lung tumor tissue. These receptors all stem from a man aged 55 to 70 with non-small cell lung cancer.

This clonotype was detected only once. At one boundary the junction diverges from the germline segment, which might be a read error. The chain links TRBV11-2 to TRBJ2-7; D perhaps matches TRBD2 (6 bases). The CDR3 length is 14 residues. The germline V gene has CDR1 SGHAT and CDR2 FQNNGV. CDR3 in DNA: TGCGCCAGCAGCGCCAGCCTGGTGGACTACGGGCAGTACTTC. Translated, it gives CASSASLVDYGQYF.

This clonotype was counted between two and nine times. A read error may be the cause here, since a much bigger clone is one base away. The chain employs TRBV29-1 and TRBJ1-1; D not certain. There are 11 residues in the CDR3. Looked up from germline, CDR1 is SQVTM and CDR2 is ANQGSEA. As DNA, the CDR3 is TGCATCGTTGAATACATACCTGAAACTTTCTTT. Its translation: CIVEYIPETFF.

About this clonotype itself: Relative to the germline gene, one junction end is altered; a read error may explain this. For the CDR3, the DNA is TGTGGCAGCAGTTTAGACAGGGCTAGGAGCAATCAGCCCCAGCATTTT. Translating it yields CGSSLDRARSNQPQHF. The chain uses TRBV12-3 or TRBV12-4 and TRBJ1-5; 7 nucleotides align to TRBD1. The CDR3 is 16 residues long.

This clonotype was detected only a few times. This could be a read error, since a much larger clone is one nucleotide away. V gene TRBV11-2 combines with J gene TRBJ2-7; unclear D gene. The CDR3 covers 13 residues. Trimming stripped 4 bases from V and 4 bases from J, with 11 bases between. The germline V gene encodes CDR1 SGHAT and CDR2 FQNNGV. The CDR3 DNA is TGTGCCAGCAGCTCAGAGTTCGGATACGAGCAGTACTTC. Translating gives CASSSEFGYEQYF. Based on the CDR3 plus reference TRBV11-2 and TRBJ2-7, the full variable domain is EAGVAQSPRYKIIEKRQSVAFWCNPISGHATLYWYQQILGQGPKLLIQFQNNGVVDDSQLPKDRFSAERLKGVDSTLKIQPAKLEDSAVYLCASSSEFGYEQYFGPGTRLTVT.

This clonotype was recorded at least ten times. The chain joins TRBV11-2 to TRBJ1-1; D gene ambiguous. The germline V gene encodes CDR1 SGHAT and CDR2 FQNNGV. The ends were cut back, 0 bases at V and 1 base at J, with 9 bases in the middle. This CDR3 contains 15 residues. Here the CDR3 reads CASSLDRLTNTEAFF. The CDR3 DNA follows: TGTGCCAGCAGCTTAGATCGGCTTACGAACACTGAAGCTTTCTTT.

This chain uses TRBV4-1 with TRBJ1-4; D might be TRBD1 (5 bases). Trimming took off 3 bases at V and 3 bases at J, with 11 bases between the two ends. Germline V gives CDR1 MGHRA, CDR2 YSYEKL. The CDR3 extends over 15 amino acids. Here the CDR3 reads CASSHIQASNEKLFF. The CDR3 bases are TGCGCCAGCAGCCATATACAGGCGTCTAATGAAAAACTGTTTTTT.

The CDR3 loop is CSVELWGSYEQYF. The CDR3 DNA follows: TGCAGCGTTGAATTGTGGGGCTCCTACGAGCAGTACTTC. The chain joins TRBV29-1 to TRBJ2-7; unclear D gene. Per the germline V gene, CDR1 is SQVTM and CDR2 is ANQGSEA. This CDR3 region has 13 residues. Trimming removed 2 bases from V and 0 bases from J, with 8 bases in between.